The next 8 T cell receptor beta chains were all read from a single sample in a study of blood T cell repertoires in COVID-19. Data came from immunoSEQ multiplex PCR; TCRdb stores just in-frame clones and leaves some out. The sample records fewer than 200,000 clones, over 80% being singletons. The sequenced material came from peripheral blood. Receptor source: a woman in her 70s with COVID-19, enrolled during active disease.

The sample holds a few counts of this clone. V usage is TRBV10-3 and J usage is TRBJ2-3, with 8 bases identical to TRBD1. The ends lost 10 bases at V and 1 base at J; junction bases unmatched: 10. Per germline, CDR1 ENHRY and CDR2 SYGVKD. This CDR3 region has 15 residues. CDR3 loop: CATRSPGQGTDTQYF. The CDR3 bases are TGTGCCACGCGCTCCCCGGGACAGGGCACAGATACGCAGTATTTT.

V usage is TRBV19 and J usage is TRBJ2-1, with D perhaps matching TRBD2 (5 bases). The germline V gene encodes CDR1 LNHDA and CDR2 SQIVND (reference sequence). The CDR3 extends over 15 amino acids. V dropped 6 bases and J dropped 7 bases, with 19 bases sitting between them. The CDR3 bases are TGTGCCAGTAGCCGTGGACTCCGGTCCCAAAATGAGCAGTTCTTC. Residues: CASSRGLRSQNEQFF.

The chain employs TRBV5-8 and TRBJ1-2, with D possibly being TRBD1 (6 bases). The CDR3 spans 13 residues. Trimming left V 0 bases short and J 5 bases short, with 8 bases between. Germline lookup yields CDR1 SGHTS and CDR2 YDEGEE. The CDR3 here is CASSLDRAYGYTF. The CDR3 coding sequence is TGTGCCAGCAGCTTGGACAGGGCATATGGCTACACCTTC.

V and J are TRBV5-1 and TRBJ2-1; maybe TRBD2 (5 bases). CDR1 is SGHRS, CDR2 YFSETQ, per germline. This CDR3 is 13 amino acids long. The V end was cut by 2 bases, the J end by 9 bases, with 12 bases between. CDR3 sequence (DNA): TGCGCCAGCAGCTTTGGGCTAGCTGGTGAGCAGTTCTTC. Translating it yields CASSFGLAGEQFF.

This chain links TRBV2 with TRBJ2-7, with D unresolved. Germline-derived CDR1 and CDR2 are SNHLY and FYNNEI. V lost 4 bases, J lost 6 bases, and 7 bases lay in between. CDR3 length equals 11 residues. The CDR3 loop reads CASSGQVEQYF. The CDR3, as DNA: TGTGCCAGCAGTGGGCAGGTCGAGCAGTACTTC.

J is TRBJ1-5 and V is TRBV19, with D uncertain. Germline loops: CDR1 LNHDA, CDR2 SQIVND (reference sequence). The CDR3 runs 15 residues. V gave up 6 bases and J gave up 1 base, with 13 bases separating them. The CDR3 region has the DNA TGTGCCAGTAGGAAGACGAGGGAGAGCAATCAGCCCCAGCATTTT. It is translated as CASRKTRESNQPQHF.

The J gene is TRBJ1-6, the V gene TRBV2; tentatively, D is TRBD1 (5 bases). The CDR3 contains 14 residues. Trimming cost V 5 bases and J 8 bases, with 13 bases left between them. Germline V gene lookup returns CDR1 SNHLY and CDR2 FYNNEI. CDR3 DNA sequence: TGTGCCAGCAGTAGGTCCCAGGGTTATTCACCCCTCCACTTT. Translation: CASSRSQGYSPLHF. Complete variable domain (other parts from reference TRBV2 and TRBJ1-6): EPEVTQTPSHQVTQMGQEVILRCVPISNHLYFYWYRQILGQKVEFLVSFYNNEISEKSEIFDDQFSVERPDGSNFTLKIRSTKLEDSAMYFCASSRSQGYSPLHFGNGTRLTVT.

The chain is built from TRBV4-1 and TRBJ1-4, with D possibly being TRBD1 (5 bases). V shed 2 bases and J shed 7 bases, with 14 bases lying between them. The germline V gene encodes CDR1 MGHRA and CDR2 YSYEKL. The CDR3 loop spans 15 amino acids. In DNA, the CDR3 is TGCGCCAGCAGCCAAAGTTCTGGGGCGAGTGAAAAACTGTTTTTT. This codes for CASSQSSGASEKLFF.